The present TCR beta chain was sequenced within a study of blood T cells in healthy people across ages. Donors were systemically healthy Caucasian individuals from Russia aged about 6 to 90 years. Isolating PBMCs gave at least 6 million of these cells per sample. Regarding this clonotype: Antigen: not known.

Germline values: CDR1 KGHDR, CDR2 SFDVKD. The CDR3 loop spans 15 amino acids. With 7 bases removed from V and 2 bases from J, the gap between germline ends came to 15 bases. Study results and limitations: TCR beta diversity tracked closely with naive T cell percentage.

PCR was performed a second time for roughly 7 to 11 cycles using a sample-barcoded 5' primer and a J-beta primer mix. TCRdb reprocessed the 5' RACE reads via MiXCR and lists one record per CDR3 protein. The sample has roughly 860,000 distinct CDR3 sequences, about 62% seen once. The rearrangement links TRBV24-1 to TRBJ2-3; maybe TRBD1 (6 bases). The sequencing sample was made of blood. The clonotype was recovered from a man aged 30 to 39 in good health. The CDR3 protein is CATSVGQKSTDTQYF. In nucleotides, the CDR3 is TGTGCCACCAGCGTAGGACAGAAATCCACAGATACGCAGTATTTT.